This T cell receptor beta chain is from a study of blood T cell repertoires in COVID-19. As for the study in general: The United States, Italy and Spain provided the acute and convalescent COVID-19 samples. The cDNA or gDNA used as material had been derived from T cells, B-cell-depleted T cells, or PBMCs.

Only in-frame clones appear in the TCRdb table, and some are missing; sequencing was by immunoSEQ multiplex PCR. The sample contains 130,000 to 150,000 clones, 75% to 90% of which appear only once. Germline trimming cut 0 bases from V and 10 bases from J; bases unmatched to any gene: 8. Germline CDR1 is WNHNN and CDR2 is SYGVQD (reference sequence). The CDR3 spans 17 residues. The clonotype comes from a woman between 45 and 65 years old with acute or convalescent COVID-19. V and J are TRBV10-1 and TRBJ2-1; 14 bases match TRBD2. Sequencing was performed on peripheral blood. CDR3 DNA: TGCGCCAGCAGTGAGTCGCGGGGACTAGCGGGAGCCAGGGAGCAGTTCTTC. Translation: CASSESRGLAGAREQFF.